The present T cell receptor beta chain was sequenced within a study of blood T cell repertoires in COVID-19. Assay used: immunoSEQ multiplex PCR; TCRdb lists only in-frame clones, some missing. This table holds 450,000 to 600,000 clones, about nine tenths found once. The cohort comprised adults aged about 18 to 100 years residing in 24 US areas. Categorization into cohorts depended on clinical history that participants reported. The study counted Cohort 3 donors as recovered given two negative PCRs, clearance, or symptom resolution. The J segment lost 8 bases and the V segment lost 8 bases, leaving 8 bases of the junction unmatched. The CDR3 totals 12 residues. Germline assignment: CDR1 LNHDA and CDR2 SQIVND (reference sequence).

This sequence joins TRBV19 and TRBJ1-2; 7 bases match TRBD1. The sample consisted of PBMCs or T cells enriched from blood (not recorded which). The origin of this receptor is a woman younger than 35 who had recovered from COVID-19. CDR3 DNA sequence: TGTGCCAGTTCCGACAGGGTGGACGGCTACACCTTC. Its translation is CASSDRVDGYTF.